The T cell receptor (beta chain) described here comes from a study of shared clonotypes between healthy human individuals. Study-wide findings and caveats: There were few donors, and this limited the genetic and exposure-history diversity represented.

This clone has only one observation. The antigen remains undetermined. Germline CDR1 reads SGHTA; CDR2 reads FQGNSA. The CDR3 consists of 17 residues. The ends were cut back, 3 bases at V and 1 base at J, with 13 bases in the middle. Profiling relied on immunoSEQ multiplex PCR, and the TCRdb table lists in-frame clones only, not all of them. The sample has 650,000 to 800,000 clones, roughly 72% seen once. The sequence came from a woman younger than 45 in good health. The sample consisted of memory CD4+ T cells sorted from blood. Sample subset: CD45RA-negative fraction. The chain joins TRBV7-2 to TRBJ2-6; D gene uncertain. CDR3 amino acids: CASSFAFRTSGANVLTF. Here the CDR3 DNA reads TGTGCCAGCAGCTTCGCCTTCAGAACTTCTGGGGCCAACGTCCTGACTTTC. Full variable domain (rest looked up from reference TRBV7-2 and TRBJ2-6): GAGVSQSPSNKVTEKGKDVELRCDPISGHTALYWYRQSLGQGLEFLIYFQGNSAPDKSGLPSDRFSAERTGGSVSTLTIQRTQQEDSAVYLCASSFAFRTSGANVLTFGAGSRLTVL.